Included here is one T cell receptor (beta chain) sequence, with context. Its antigen remains unidentified. Sequencing was performed with immunoSEQ multiplex PCR; in TCRdb, only in-frame clones are kept and a portion is missing. Seen here are 15,000 to 20,000 clones, more than 60% observed once, and the top ten hold roughly 3.2%. The data were obtained in a study of Tregs in tolerant kidney transplant recipients. The CDR3 runs 14 residues. Germline V gene lookup returns CDR1 MNHEY and CDR2 SVGAGI. Trimming cost V 5 bases and J 5 bases, with 16 bases left between them. The chain is built from TRBV6-5 and TRBJ2-7; D remains unclear. This receptor was identified in a human donor in good health. Sequenced input: Tregs from blood cultured with allogeneic cells. The CDR3 protein is CASSPTFPVDEQYF. The CDR3 DNA reads TGTGCCAGCAGTCCCACCTTCCCGGTGGACGAGCAGTACTTC.